These 8 T cell receptor beta chains were sequenced from one sample in a study of blood T cell repertoires in COVID-19. Produced via immunoSEQ multiplex PCR; TCRdb's table is partial and in-frame only. The data show over 150,000 clones, more than 85% seen once. Sequencing was done on a sample of peripheral blood. Receptors originate from a man aged 60 to 75 with COVID-19, enrolled during active disease.

This chain connects TRBV30 to TRBJ2-2; D is unclear. In germline, CDR1 is GTSNPN, CDR2 SVGIG (reference sequence). The CDR3 is 13 residues long. Trimming shortened V by 8 bases and J by 0 bases, and 10 bases separated the two germline ends. The DNA for the CDR3 is TGTGCCAGCTCCTCACCGAACACCGGGGAGCTGTTTTTT. Amino acids: CASSSPNTGELFF.

The V and J genes are TRBV11-3 and TRBJ1-1, with a weak D call TRBD1 (6 bases). Germline values: CDR1 SGHNT, CDR2 YENEEA. V shed 1 base and J shed 1 base, with 10 bases lying between them. CDR3 length: 15 amino acids. In nucleotides, the CDR3 is TGTGCCAGCAGCTTAGCGGGGACATCGAACACTGAAGCTTTCTTT. Its protein is CASSLAGTSNTEAFF.

This rearrangement joins TRBV29-1 to TRBJ1-2; possible D gene TRBD1, 6 bases. Trimming took off 3 bases at V and 2 bases at J, with 10 bases between the two ends. The CDR3 covers 13 residues. Germline V gene data show CDR1 as SQVTM and CDR2 as ANQGSEA. This CDR3 reads CSVEDRYNYGYTF. The CDR3 DNA sequence: TGCAGCGTTGAGGACAGATACAACTATGGCTACACCTTC.

Points on this clone: The identical CDR3 is also encoded by other nucleotide sequences in the sample. The genes are TRBV4-2 and TRBJ2-5, with TRBD2 matching 8 bases. CDR1 is LGHNA and CDR2 is YNFKEQ in the germline V gene. V trimming: 1 base; J trimming: 5 bases; junction bases outside the gene matches: 12. This CDR3 is built from 17 residues. CDR3 sequence (DNA): TGTGCCAGCAGCCAAGCCGCTCTAGCGGGTCCTTCTGAGACCCAGTACTTC. This translates into CASSQAALAGPSETQYF.

V gene TRBV3-1 (or the pseudogene TRBV3-2) combines with J gene TRBJ1-2; 7 positions match TRBD1. Germline V CDR1 and CDR2: LGHDT, YNNKEL (reference sequence). With 1 base clipped from V and 3 bases from J, the junction kept 11 bases outside the gene matches. CDR3 size: 17 residues. CDR3 sequence: CASSQGRGRGQDYGYTF. The CDR3 coding sequence is TGTGCCAGCAGCCAAGGCCGAGGAAGGGGGCAGGACTATGGCTACACCTTC.

This clone is a singleton in its sample. This rearrangement joins TRBV5-4 to TRBJ2-3; possible D gene TRBD1, 5 bases. The V end lost 4 bases, the J end lost 2 bases, and 8 bases lay between the germline ends. Germline V gene data show CDR1 as SGHNT and CDR2 as YYREEE (reference sequence). CDR3 length equals 13 residues. The CDR3, as DNA: TGTGCCAGCAGCCAGGGAACCACAGATACGCAGTATTTT. The encoded protein is CASSQGTTDTQYF.

The chain uses TRBV4-1 and TRBJ2-1, with 9 nucleotides matching TRBD2. Germline CDR1 and CDR2: MGHRA and YSYEKL. The length of the CDR3 is 19 residues. V shed 0 bases and J 8 bases; nucleotides not matched to a gene: 17. The CDR3 region is CASSQDVYLSLAGTDEQFF. Here the CDR3 DNA reads TGCGCCAGCAGCCAAGACGTCTACTTGAGCCTAGCGGGAACGGATGAGCAGTTCTTC.

This rearrangement joins TRBV4-3 to TRBJ2-5, with D hard to call. The germline gives CDR1 LGHNA, CDR2 YSLEER. Between the trimmed V and J ends, which lost 0 bases and 5 bases, there was a span of 16 bases. This CDR3 contains 16 residues. CDR3 DNA sequence: TGCGCCAGCAGCCAAGAAGGCGGTTCCAGCGCGGAGACCCAGTACTTC. Residues: CASSQEGGSSAETQYF.